The 20 T cell receptor beta chains presented below share a single source sample, sequenced in a study of TIL therapy for anti-PD-1-resistant metastatic lung cancer. The libraries were made with immunoSEQ v3. Generated by immunoSEQ multiplex PCR, the TCRdb table keeps only in-frame clones and is missing some. This table holds about 6,300 clones, about 66% found once. Time point of the sample: pre-treatment sample, taken before nivolumab and TIL therapy. Most excised metastases sampled were pleural nodules or supraclavicular lymph nodes. The starting material was tumor tissue, obtained at baseline. These receptors were collected from a person aged 25-85 years with non-small cell lung cancer.

The V and J genes are TRBV5-6 and TRBJ1-1; D remains unclear. The length of the CDR3 is 14 residues. Per the germline V gene, CDR1 is SGHDT and CDR2 is YYEEEE. Trimming stripped 0 bases from V and 1 base from J, with 7 bases between. The CDR3 spells CASSLGPSNTEAFF. CDR3 coding DNA: TGTGCCAGCAGCTTGGGACCCTCGAACACTGAAGCTTTCTTT. The full variable domain, its missing parts supplied by reference TRBV5-6 and TRBJ1-1, is DAGVTQSPTHLIKTRGQQVTLRCSPKSGHDTVSWYQQALGQGPQFIFQYYEEEERQRGNFPDRFSGHQFPNYSSELNVNALLLGDSALYLCASSLGPSNTEAFFGQGTRLTVV.

The rearrangement uses TRBV4-1 and TRBJ2-3; 9 nucleotides align to TRBD1. In germline, CDR1 is MGHRA, CDR2 YSYEKL. The CDR3 has 20 amino acids. Unmatched junction bases numbered 19, after V lost 4 bases and J lost 2 bases. The CDR3 coding sequence is TGCGCCAGCAGCCTCACCTTTCTGGGACAGGGAGGGGGACACACAGATACGCAGTATTTT. This translates into CASSLTFLGQGGGHTDTQYF.

The chain employs TRBV5-8 and TRBJ1-2; perhaps TRBD1 as D (6 bases). CDR3 length: 12 residues. The V end lost 1 base, the J end lost 6 bases, and 7 bases lay between the germline ends. Germline values: CDR1 SGHTS, CDR2 YDEGEE. DNA for the CDR3: TGTGCCAGCAGCTTGACAGGGCATGGCTACACCTTC. Amino acid sequence: CASSLTGHGYTF. Together with reference TRBV5-8 and TRBJ1-2, the CDR3 gives the full variable domain: EAGVTQSPTHLIKTRGQQATLRCSPISGHTSVYWYQQALGLGLQFLLWYDEGEERNRGNFPPRFSGRQFPNYSSELNVNALELEDSALYLCASSLTGHGYTFGSGTRLTVV.

The V gene is TRBV19, the J gene TRBJ2-1; the D is unclear. Germline lookup yields CDR1 LNHDA and CDR2 SQIVND (reference sequence). This CDR3 has 14 amino acids. Trimming left V 1 base short and J 1 base short, with 5 bases between. The CDR3 sequence: CASSIGHSYNEQFF. In nucleotides, the CDR3 is TGTGCCAGTAGTATAGGACATTCCTACAATGAGCAGTTCTTC.

This chain uses TRBV4-1 with TRBJ2-7; D might be TRBD1 (5 bases). V was clipped by 2 bases and J by 3 bases, with 11 bases between them. CDR1 is MGHRA, CDR2 YSYEKL, per germline. This CDR3 comprises 14 residues. CDR3 nucleotides: TGCGCCAGCAGCCAAACCCAGACAGTCTACGAGCAGTACTTC. Protein sequence: CASSQTQTVYEQYF.

The rearrangement joins TRBV2 to TRBJ1-4; D gene ambiguous. Germline assignment: CDR1 SNHLY and CDR2 FYNNEI. Trimming stripped 2 bases from V and 4 bases from J, with 11 bases between. The length of the CDR3 is 15 residues. This CDR3 is CASSETGKGNEKLFF. In DNA, the CDR3 is TGTGCCAGCAGTGAAACGGGAAAGGGTAATGAAAAACTGTTTTTT.

V is TRBV5-1 and J is TRBJ2-6; D tentatively fits TRBD1 or TRBD2 (5 bases each). V was shortened by 4 bases and J by 0 bases, with 14 bases between the two germline ends. This CDR3 has 17 residues. The V gene's germline CDR1 is SGHRS and CDR2 YFSETQ. CDR3 residues: CASSPGHSVSGANVLTF. The CDR3 DNA reads as TGCGCCAGCAGCCCGGGGCACTCTGTCTCTGGGGCCAACGTCCTGACTTTC.

This clone was recorded a few times. The CDR3 sequence: CASSLMTGGTEAFF. The CDR3 coding sequence is TGTGCCAGCAGTCTGATGACAGGGGGCACTGAAGCTTTCTTT. This chain uses TRBV27 with TRBJ1-1; 9 bases are a match to TRBD1. V lost 5 bases, J lost 4 bases, and 5 bases stayed unmatched. CDR1 is MNHEY, CDR2 SMNVEV, per germline (reference sequence). The CDR3 loop spans 14 amino acids.

The V and J genes are TRBV2 and TRBJ2-7, with TRBD1 identical over 9 bases. The CDR3 consists of 14 residues. Germline values: CDR1 SNHLY, CDR2 FYNNEI. V lost 7 bases and J lost 2; bases outside the gene matches: 6. Written as DNA, the CDR3 is TGTGCCAGCATAGTGGACAGGGGAGCCTACGAGCAGTACTTC. It translates to CASIVDRGAYEQYF.

This chain links TRBV4-3 with TRBJ1-6; D call uncertain. Germline CDR1 is LGHNA and CDR2 is YSLEER. The CDR3 extends over 18 amino acids. Between the trimmed V and J ends, which lost 0 bases and 4 bases, there was a span of 16 bases. DNA for the CDR3: TGCGCCAGCAGCCAAGATACCGACTCCACGGAATATAATTCACCCCTCCACTTT. Protein product: CASSQDTDSTEYNSPLHF.

This clone was observed a few times. This CDR3 reads CASSPGQGNEKLFF. As DNA, the CDR3 is TGCGCCAGCAGCCCGGGACAGGGTAATGAAAAACTGTTTTTT. The J gene is TRBJ1-4, the V gene TRBV5-1; TRBD1 aligns across 9 bases. The CDR3 spans 14 residues. Trimming cost V 4 bases and J 4 bases; bases outside gene matches: 2. Germline V gene data show CDR1 as SGHRS and CDR2 as YFSETQ.

J is TRBJ2-1 and V is TRBV12-3 or TRBV12-4; D is undetermined. CDR3 size: 13 residues. The V and J ends lost 0 bases and 9 bases respectively, with 9 bases between them. CDR3 DNA: TGTGCCAGCAGTTTAGCCTTGGGGTCTGAGCAGTTCTTC. Protein: CASSLALGSEQFF.

The rearrangement uses TRBV4-1 and TRBJ2-2; possibly TRBD1 for D (5 bases). Per the germline V gene, CDR1 is MGHRA and CDR2 is YSYEKL. The CDR3 consists of 16 residues. The V end lost 2 bases, the J end lost 5 bases, and 15 bases lay between the germline ends. The CDR3 DNA is TGCGCCAGCAGCCAATCAGGGTCAGGTGTGACCGGGGAGCTGTTTTTT. Translated, it gives CASSQSGSGVTGELFF.

The chain links TRBV9 to TRBJ1-1; D might be TRBD1 (5 bases). Germline V lookup: CDR1 SGDLS, CDR2 YYNGEE. The CDR3 is 14 residues long. Deletions cut 5 bases from V and 6 bases from J, with 17 bases between. CDR3 sequence (DNA): TGTGCCAGCAGTGCGCTTGGGGGGAGGGCTGAAGCTTTCTTT. Its protein product is CASSALGGRAEAFF. The full variable domain, completed using reference TRBV9 and TRBJ1-1, is DSGVTQTPKHLITATGQRVTLRCSPRSGDLSVYWYQQSLDQGLQFLIQYYNGEERAKGNILERFSAQQFPDLHSELNLSSLELGDSALYFCASSALGGRAEAFFGQGTRLTVV.

V and J are TRBV12-3 or TRBV12-4 and TRBJ2-3; D remains unclear. Trimming shortened V by 4 bases and J by 2 bases, and 1 base separated the two germline ends. CDR3 length: 11 residues. CDR3 amino acids: CASSYTDTQYF. CDR3 nucleotides: TGTGCCAGCAGTTACACAGATACGCAGTATTTT.

The chain links TRBV3-1 (or the pseudogene TRBV3-2) to TRBJ2-1, with D perhaps TRBD1 (7 bases). The CDR3 covers 15 residues. Looked up from germline, CDR1 is LGHDT and CDR2 is YNNKEL (reference sequence). Trimming cost V 4 bases and J 0 bases, with 10 bases left between them. CDR3 amino acids: CASSRQGLSYNEQFF. CDR3 DNA: TGTGCCAGCAGCCGACAGGGACTCTCCTACAATGAGCAGTTCTTC.

In nucleotides, the CDR3 is TGTGCCAGCAGTTCGACAGGGGACACTGAAGCTTTCTTT. Its translation: CASSSTGDTEAFF. The rearrangement uses TRBV27 and TRBJ1-1; the match to TRBD1 covers 8 bases. V lost 4 bases and J lost 3; bases outside the gene matches: 1. The CDR3 extends over 13 amino acids. Germline V gene lookup returns CDR1 MNHEY and CDR2 SMNVEV (reference sequence).

The chain links TRBV28 to TRBJ2-2, with TRBD2 identical over 7 bases. The CDR3 extends over 15 amino acids. Per germline, CDR1 MDHEN and CDR2 SYDVKM. V lost 5 bases, J lost 6 bases, and 9 bases stayed unmatched. CDR3 amino acids: CASSVGGILAGELFF. The CDR3 DNA reads TGTGCCAGCAGTGTCGGGGGGATCTTAGCCGGGGAGCTGTTTTTT.

CDR3 sequence (DNA): TGTGCCAGCAGCTTAGAAGGGACTAGCTCCTACGAGCAGTACTTC. Encoded protein: CASSLEGTSSYEQYF. V and J are TRBV7-2 and TRBJ2-7, with 8 bases that match TRBD2. The CDR3 has 15 amino acids. Germline trimming cut 1 base from V and 0 bases from J; bases unmatched to any gene: 2. Germline CDR1 is SGHTA and CDR2 is FQGNSA.

The chain employs TRBV5-1 and TRBJ2-3; D uncertain. The CDR3 length is 13 residues. Germline V gene sequence: CDR1 SGHRS, CDR2 YFSETQ. V shed 4 bases and J shed 2 bases, with 8 bases lying between them. CDR3 bases: TGCGCCAGCAGCCCACAACCCACAGATACGCAGTATTTT. Translating it yields CASSPQPTDTQYF.